The source of this T cell receptor (beta chain) is a study of T cell changes during pregnancy in multiple sclerosis. This clone has only a few counts. Method: immunoSEQ multiplex PCR; TCRdb's copy keeps in-frame clones and lacks some. The sample has some 60,000 clones; 89% are singletons. The CDR3 loop spans 14 amino acids. CDR1 and CDR2 from the germline V gene are SEHNR and FQNEAQ (reference sequence). V was pared by 5 bases and J by 7 bases, with 17 bases between. This chain links TRBV7-9 with TRBJ1-2, with a weak D call TRBD1 (5 bases). The clonotype originates from a female donor with multiple sclerosis, enrolled in a pregnancy study. The sample was peripheral blood, taken after pregnancy. CDR3: CASSPYFPGAGYTF. In DNA, the CDR3 is TGTGCCAGCAGCCCCTACTTCCCTGGGGCTGGCTACACCTTC.